This TCR beta chain was sequenced for a study of blood T cell repertoires in COVID-19. About the study: The cDNA or gDNA used as material had been derived from T cells, B-cell-depleted T cells, or PBMCs.

In the source study's methods: From reference gene primer amplification, estimates of nucleated cell counts were derived. Here immunoSEQ multiplex PCR was the method, and the copy in TCRdb shows in-frame clones only, minus some. V, J and clone size are taken as reported in that table, and D and trimming were inferred from the DNA itself. The sample lists roughly 200,000 clones; about 85% were seen once. In terms of age and location, participants ranged from about 18 to 100 years and lived in 24 US areas. Which cohort a participant joined came from the clinical history participants gave. Germline CDR1 and CDR2: MNHEY and SVGAGI. The CDR3 is made up of 12 amino acids. V was cut by 7 bases and J by 1 base, with 8 bases left in between.

What was sequenced was PBMCs or T cells enriched from blood (not recorded which). The chain couples TRBV6-5 to TRBJ2-7; a weak D match, TRBD1 (6 bases). This TCR was recovered from a man between 40 and 49 years old who had recovered from COVID-19. CDR3 region: CASNGQSYEQYF. The CDR3, as DNA: TGTGCCAGCAACGGACAGTCCTACGAGCAGTACTTC.